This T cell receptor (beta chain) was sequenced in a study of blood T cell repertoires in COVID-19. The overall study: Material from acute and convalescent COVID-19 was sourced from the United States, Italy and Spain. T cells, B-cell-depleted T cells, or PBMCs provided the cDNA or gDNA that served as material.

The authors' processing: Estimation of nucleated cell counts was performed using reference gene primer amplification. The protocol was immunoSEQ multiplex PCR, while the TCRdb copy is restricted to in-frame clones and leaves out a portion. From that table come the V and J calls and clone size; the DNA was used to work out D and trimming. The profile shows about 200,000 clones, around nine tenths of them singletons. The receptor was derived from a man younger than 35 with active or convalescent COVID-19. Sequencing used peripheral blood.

In DNA, the CDR3 is TGTGCCAGCAGGCCGACATACAATGAGCAGTTCTTC. Protein product: CASRPTYNEQFF. The chain joins TRBV6-5 to TRBJ2-1; D uncertain. CDR3 length: 12 residues. Germline values: CDR1 MNHEY, CDR2 SVGAGI. Trimming took 6 bases from V and 4 from J, leaving 7 bases between them.